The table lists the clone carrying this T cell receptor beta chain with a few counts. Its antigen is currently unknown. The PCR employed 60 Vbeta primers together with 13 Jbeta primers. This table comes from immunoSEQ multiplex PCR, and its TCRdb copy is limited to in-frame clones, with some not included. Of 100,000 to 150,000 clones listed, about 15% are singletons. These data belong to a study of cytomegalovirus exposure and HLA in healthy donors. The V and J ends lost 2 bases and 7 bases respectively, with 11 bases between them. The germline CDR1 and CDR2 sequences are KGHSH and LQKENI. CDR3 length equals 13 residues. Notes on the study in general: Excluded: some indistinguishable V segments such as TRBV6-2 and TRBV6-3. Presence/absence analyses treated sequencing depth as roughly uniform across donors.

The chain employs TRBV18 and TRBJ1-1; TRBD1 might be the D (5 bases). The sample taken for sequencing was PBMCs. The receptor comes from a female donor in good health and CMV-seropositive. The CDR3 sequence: CASSPIWGDEAFF. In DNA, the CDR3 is TGTGCCAGCTCACCAATCTGGGGCGATGAAGCTTTCTTT. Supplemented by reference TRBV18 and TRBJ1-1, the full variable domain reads NAGVMQNPRHLVRRRGQEARLRCSPMKGHSHVYWYRQLPEEGLKFMVYLQKENIIDESGMPKERFSAEFPKEGPSILRIQQVVRGDSAAYFCASSPIWGDEAFFGQGTRLTVV.